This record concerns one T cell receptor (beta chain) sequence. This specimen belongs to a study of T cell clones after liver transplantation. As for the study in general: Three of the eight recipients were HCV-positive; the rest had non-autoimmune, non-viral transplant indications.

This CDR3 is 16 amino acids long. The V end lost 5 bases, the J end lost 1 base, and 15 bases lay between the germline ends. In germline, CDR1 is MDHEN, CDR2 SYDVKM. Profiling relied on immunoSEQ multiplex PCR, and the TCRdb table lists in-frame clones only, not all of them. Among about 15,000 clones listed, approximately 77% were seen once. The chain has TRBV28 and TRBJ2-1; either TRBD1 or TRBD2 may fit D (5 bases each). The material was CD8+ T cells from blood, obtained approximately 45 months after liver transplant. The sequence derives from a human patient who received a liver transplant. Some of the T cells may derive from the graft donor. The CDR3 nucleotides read TGTGCCAGCAGTCCCCCGGGGCTTCTATCCTACAATGAGCAGTTCTTC. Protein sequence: CASSPPGLLSYNEQFF. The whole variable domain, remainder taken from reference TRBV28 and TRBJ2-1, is DVKVTQSSRYLVKRTGEKVFLECVQDMDHENMFWYRQDPGLGLRLIYFSYDVKMKEKGDIPEGYSVSREKKERFSLILESASTNQTSMYLCASSPPGLLSYNEQFFGPGTRLTVL.